Listed here are 18 T cell receptor beta chains from one sample, sequenced in a study of blood T cell repertoires in COVID-19. The method was immunoSEQ multiplex PCR; TCRdb's version includes in-frame clones alone and lacks a portion of them. The sample includes 120,000 or so clones, around nine tenths of them seen just once. The sequenced sample was peripheral blood. All receptors come from a man aged 60 to 75 with COVID-19, enrolled during active disease.

V and J are TRBV10-2 and TRBJ2-3; 9 nucleotides line up with TRBD2. This CDR3 spans 17 amino acids. V lost 2 bases to trimming and J lost 4 bases; unmatched junction nucleotides: 10. Germline V gene lookup returns CDR1 WSHSY and CDR2 SAAADI. The chain's CDR3 is CASSEGLARGVADTQYF. As DNA, the CDR3 is TGCGCCAGCAGTGAGGGACTAGCGAGAGGGGTGGCAGATACGCAGTATTTT.

The chain links TRBV2 to TRBJ2-7; tentative D call: TRBD2 (7 bases). From germline, CDR1 is SNHLY and CDR2 FYNNEI. This CDR3 has 13 amino acids. The V gene lost 2 bases and the J gene lost 6 bases, with 11 bases spanning the gap. This CDR3 is CASSENREGEQYF. The CDR3, as DNA: TGTGCCAGCAGTGAAAACAGGGAGGGCGAGCAGTACTTC.

J is TRBJ1-5 and V is TRBV2; TRBD1 aligns across 9 bases. Germline CDR1 SNHLY, CDR2 FYNNEI. CDR3 length equals 15 residues. J lost 2 bases, V lost 8 bases, and 7 bases had no gene match. The CDR3 protein is CASGATGGGNQPQHF. The CDR3 DNA reads as TGTGCCAGCGGAGCTACAGGGGGCGGCAATCAGCCCCAGCATTTT.

This chain connects TRBV3-1 (or the pseudogene TRBV3-2) to TRBJ1-5; no definite D call. Looked up from germline, CDR1 is LGHDT and CDR2 is YNNKEL (reference sequence). The CDR3 spans 13 residues. V lost 6 bases and J lost 6, with 12 bases in between. In DNA form, the CDR3 reads TGTGCCAGCAGTAACCTACCGGGTCAGCCCCAGCATTTT. It codes for CASSNLPGQPQHF.

This chain joins TRBV7-9 and TRBJ2-7; 11 bases match TRBD2. CDR1 and CDR2 from the germline V gene are SEHNR and FQNEAQ (reference sequence). With V trimmed by 7 bases and J by 1 base, 12 bases remained unmatched. This CDR3 is built from 17 residues. The CDR3 bases are TGTGCCAGCACCCCATTAGCGGGAGGGTGGGAATCCTACGAGCAGTACTTC. Translated: CASTPLAGGWESYEQYF.

The chain uses TRBV24-1 and TRBJ2-1; maybe TRBD1 (5 bases). V was trimmed by 4 bases and J by 0 bases, leaving 12 bases between them. Germline-derived CDR1 and CDR2 are KGHDR and SFDVKD. The CDR3 is 16 amino acids. Here the CDR3 DNA reads TGTGCCACCAGTGACCAGGACATAGACTCCTACAATGAGCAGTTCTTC. Its translation: CATSDQDIDSYNEQFF.

The V gene is TRBV15, the J gene TRBJ1-5, with D hard to call. Trimming removed 5 bases at V and 3 bases at J, with 20 bases between. Per germline, CDR1 LNHNV and CDR2 YYDKDF (reference sequence). The CDR3 has 17 residues. CDR3: CATSDDMRQSINQPQHF. The CDR3 DNA sequence: TGTGCCACCAGCGACGATATGAGGCAGTCCATCAATCAGCCCCAGCATTTT. The full variable domain, in which reference TRBV15 and TRBJ1-5 provide the parts outside the CDR3, is DAMVIQNPRYQVTQFGKPVTLSCSQTLNHNVMYWYQQKSSQAPKLLFHYYDKDFNNEADTPDNFQSRRPNTSFCFLDIRSPGLGDTAMYLCATSDDMRQSINQPQHFGDGTRLSIL.

This chain joins TRBV18 and TRBJ2-1, with TRBD2 matching 15 bases. CDR1 and CDR2 (germline): KGHSH, LQKENI. The CDR3 covers 21 residues. V lost 0 bases, J lost 0 bases, and 9 bases stayed unmatched. CDR3 coding DNA: TGTGCCAGCTCACCACCTCAACCACCGGGACTAGCGGGAGGCTCCTACAATGAGCAGTTCTTC. Protein: CASSPPQPPGLAGGSYNEQFF. Complete variable domain (other parts from reference TRBV18 and TRBJ2-1): NAGVMQNPRHLVRRRGQEARLRCSPMKGHSHVYWYRQLPEEGLKFMVYLQKENIIDESGMPKERFSAEFPKEGPSILRIQQVVRGDSAAYFCASSPPQPPGLAGGSYNEQFFGPGTRLTVL.

The V and J genes are TRBV6-5 and TRBJ2-2; D gene uncertain. CDR1 is MNHEY and CDR2 is SVGAGI in the germline V gene. This CDR3 has 15 amino acids. V shed 7 bases and J shed 4 bases, with 16 bases lying between them. The CDR3 DNA is TGTGCCAGCACCCCTTTCGCGGCAGCCACCGGGGAGCTGTTTTTT. Its translation is CASTPFAAATGELFF.

CDR3 DNA sequence: TGTGCCAGCAGCCAGCTGGTGCTAGCTCGGCGGGAGCAGTACTTC. Translating it yields CASSQLVLARREQYF. V and J are TRBV3-1 (or the pseudogene TRBV3-2) and TRBJ2-7; perhaps TRBD2 as D (5 bases). CDR3 length equals 15 residues. Trimming shortened V by 3 bases and J by 7 bases, and 19 bases separated the two germline ends. Germline V gene sequence: CDR1 LGHDT, CDR2 YNNKEL (reference sequence).

The V call is TRBV7-9, the J call TRBJ2-2; 9 bases are a match to TRBD2. Per germline, CDR1 SEHNR and CDR2 FQNEAQ (reference sequence). The CDR3 extends over 16 amino acids. V gave up 4 bases and J gave up 5 bases; unmatched junction bases: 8. CDR3 amino acids: CASSWLAGGPTGELFF. The CDR3 region has the DNA TGTGCCAGCAGCTGGCTGGCGGGAGGGCCAACCGGGGAGCTGTTTTTT.

The V call is TRBV24-1, the J call TRBJ2-2, with 9 positions matching TRBD1. V lost 4 bases and J lost 5; bases outside the gene matches: 4. CDR1 is KGHDR, CDR2 SFDVKD, per germline. The CDR3 is 15 residues long. CDR3 protein: CATSERQGGTGELFF. The CDR3 DNA is TGTGCCACCAGTGAGCGACAGGGGGGGACCGGGGAGCTGTTTTTT.

The rearrangement joins TRBV6-1 to TRBJ1-2, with 7 nucleotides matching TRBD1. CDR3 length equals 14 residues. Germline lookup yields CDR1 MNHNS and CDR2 SASEGT. V was pared by 2 bases and J by 4 bases, with 4 bases of the junction left unmatched. The CDR3 spells CASSEMYRGYGYTF. The CDR3 nucleotides read TGTGCCAGCAGTGAAATGTACAGGGGCTATGGCTACACCTTC.

The chain employs TRBV11-2 and TRBJ2-6, with 9 bases lining up with TRBD1. The CDR3 is made up of 19 amino acids. V trimming: 5 bases; J trimming: 0 bases; junction bases outside the gene matches: 11. In germline, CDR1 is SGHAT, CDR2 FQNNGV. In nucleotides, the CDR3 is TGTGCCAGCAGCCAAGACTGGACAGGGGCTAACTCTGGGGCCAACGTCCTGACTTTC. Translating it yields CASSQDWTGANSGANVLTF.

This chain connects TRBV18 to TRBJ1-4, with 12 bases lining up with TRBD1. CDR1 is KGHSH and CDR2 is LQKENI in the germline V gene. The CDR3 has 16 residues. After removal of 2 bases from V and 7 bases from J, the junction contained 5 bases not matched to a gene. The CDR3 spells CASSPTGTGGIEKLFF. In nucleotides, the CDR3 is TGTGCCAGCTCACCAACGGGGACAGGGGGCATTGAAAAACTGTTTTTT.

As DNA, the CDR3 is TGTGCCTGGAACCAACAGGGGCTTAGCAATCAGCCCCAGCATTTT. Its protein product is CAWNQQGLSNQPQHF. The chain couples TRBV30 to TRBJ1-5, with 7 bases identical to TRBD1. V was pared by 4 bases and J by 0 bases, with 6 bases of the junction left unmatched. The CDR3 runs to 15 residues. Germline V gene sequence: CDR1 GTSNPN, CDR2 SVGIG (reference sequence). Based on the CDR3 plus reference TRBV30 and TRBJ1-5, the full variable domain is SQTIHQWPATLVQPVGSPLSLECTVEGTSNPNLYWYRQAAGRGLQLLFYSVGIGQISSEVPQNLSASRPQDRQFILSSKKLLLSDSGFYLCAWNQQGLSNQPQHFGDGTRLSIL.

The chain combines TRBV5-1 with TRBJ2-5, with D perhaps matching TRBD2 (6 bases). Trimming left V 0 bases short and J 2 bases short, with 14 bases between. Per germline, CDR1 SGHRS and CDR2 YFSETQ. This CDR3 is 16 amino acids long. CDR3 sequence (DNA): TGCGCCAGCAGCTTGGAGGGAGGCCCACCTCAAGAGACCCAGTACTTC. This sequence encodes CASSLEGGPPQETQYF.

This clone has only a few counts. This rearrangement joins TRBV6-1 to TRBJ2-5; 9 bases fit TRBD1. Germline assignment: CDR1 MNHNS and CDR2 SASEGT. The CDR3 length is 16 residues. The V gene end was trimmed by 1 base and the J gene end by 5 bases; junction bases not matched to a gene: 8. CDR3 in DNA: TGTGCCAGCAGTGAAGTGGGGGACAGGGCCAGGGAGACCCAGTACTTC. Its protein product is CASSEVGDRARETQYF.